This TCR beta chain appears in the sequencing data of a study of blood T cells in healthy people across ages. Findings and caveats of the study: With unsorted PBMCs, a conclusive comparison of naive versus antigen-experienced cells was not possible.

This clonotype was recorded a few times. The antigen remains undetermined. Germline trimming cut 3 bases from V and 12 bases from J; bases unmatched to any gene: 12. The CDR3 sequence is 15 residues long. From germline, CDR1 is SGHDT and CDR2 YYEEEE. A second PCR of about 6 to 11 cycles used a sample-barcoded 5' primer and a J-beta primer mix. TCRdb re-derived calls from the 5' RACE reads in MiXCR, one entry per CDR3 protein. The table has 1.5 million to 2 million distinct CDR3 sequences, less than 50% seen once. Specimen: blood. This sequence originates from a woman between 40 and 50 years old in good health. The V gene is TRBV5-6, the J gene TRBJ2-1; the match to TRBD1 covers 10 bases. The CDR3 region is CASSSPGQGQPGQFF. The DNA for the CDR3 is TGTGCCAGCAGCTCCCCGGGACAGGGGCAACCTGGGCAGTTCTTC.